The 6 T cell receptor beta chains below all came from one sample that was sequenced in a study of T cell repertoires in cytomegalovirus infection. TCRdb reanalysed the reads using MiXCR and keeps one entry per CDR3 protein. Here the sample spans some 700,000 distinct CDR3 sequences, about a third being singletons. The sequenced material came from PBMCs. The receptors derive from a human donor in good health (CMV status not recorded). Some clones in this sample may be carry-over from other donors' samples.

This clonotype was seen more than once but under ten times. The chain is built from TRBV11-2 and TRBJ2-1, with 8 bases identical to TRBD2. The germline CDR1 and CDR2 sequences are SGHAT and FQNNGV. V was pared by 5 bases and J by 6 bases, with 6 bases of the junction left unmatched. This CDR3 spans 14 amino acids. CDR3 bases: TGTGCCAGCAGCACCCCTCGGGGGGGCAATGAGCAGTTCTTC. It specifies CASSTPRGGNEQFF.

This clonotype was found a few times. The chain uses TRBV25-1 and TRBJ1-2, with D tentatively TRBD1 (5 bases). V was pared by 3 bases and J by 4 bases, with 9 bases between. The CDR3 is 13 residues long. The germline V gene encodes CDR1 MGHDK and CDR2 SYGVNS. CDR3 protein: CASSDRQIYGYTF. The CDR3 DNA follows: TGTGCCAGCAGTGATCGACAGATCTATGGCTACACCTTC.

This clonotype was counted a few times. The J gene is TRBJ2-1, the V gene TRBV7-8; D gene unclear. The CDR3 runs to 17 residues. V was clipped by 1 base and J by 1 base, with 14 bases between them. Germline CDR1 is SGHVS and CDR2 is FQNEAQ. CDR3 DNA sequence: TGTGCCAGCAGCTTAGTGGCCCGCCAGTCGTCCTACAATGAGCAGTTCTTC. This encodes CASSLVARQSSYNEQFF.

V gene TRBV6-8 combines with J gene TRBJ1-2; 7 positions agree with TRBD1. The V gene end was trimmed by 4 bases and the J gene end by 7 bases; junction bases not matched to a gene: 12. The CDR3 extends over 15 amino acids. The germline CDR1 and CDR2 sequences are MNHGY and SAAAGT. CDR3 nucleotides: TGTGCCAGCAGTTCACTCATTCAGGGGGACGGTGGCTACACCTTC. Protein sequence: CASSSLIQGDGGYTF.

CDR3 sequence reads: CASSRKDRGNTQYF. CDR3 DNA: TGTGCCAGCAGCCGGAAGGACAGGGGTAATACGCAGTATTTT. The chain couples TRBV12-3 or TRBV12-4 to TRBJ2-3; TRBD1 aligns across 9 bases. The V and J ends lost 6 bases and 7 bases, in that order; junction bases with no gene match: 8. This CDR3 has 14 amino acids.

V gene TRBV3-1 combines with J gene TRBJ2-7, with 9 bases aligning to TRBD2. In germline, CDR1 is LGHDT, CDR2 YNNKEL (reference sequence). The junction had 9 bases not matched to a gene; V was cut back by 5 bases and J by 1 base. This CDR3 is 16 amino acids long. DNA of the CDR3: TGTGCCAGCAGCACTGTCGGAGCGGGAGGTTCCTACGAGCAGTACTTC. Amino acid sequence: CASSTVGAGGSYEQYF.